Each of the 18 T cell receptor beta chains below was sequenced from the same sample in a study of Ad26.COV2.S vaccination and SARS-CoV-2 variants. Clones were read by immunoSEQ multiplex PCR, and TCRdb kept only the in-frame ones, dropping some. The table has about half a million clones, 89% seen once; the top ten hold 1.7%. As to treatment: roughly 19 received Ad26.COV2.S at low or high dose, single or two shots; several received placebo; per-sample allocation not given. The samples date from day 63 after the first vaccine or placebo injection. Sequencing was performed on peripheral blood, taken in a trial of Ad26.COV2.S vaccine versus placebo. All receptors derive from a person aged 18 to 65 who received the Ad26.COV2.S COVID-19 vaccine or a placebo.

The chain links TRBV3-1 (or the pseudogene TRBV3-2) to TRBJ2-3; weak D call: TRBD2 (6 bases). The CDR3 loop spans 14 amino acids. V lost 4 bases and J 2 bases, leaving 10 bases between the germline ends. Germline CDR1 is LGHDT and CDR2 is YNNKEL (reference sequence). CDR3 coding DNA: TGTGCCAGCAGCCGACTAGGAAACACAGATACGCAGTATTTT. This codes for CASSRLGNTDTQYF.

The chain links TRBV6-6 to TRBJ1-4; TRBD1 might be the D (5 bases). Germline CDR1 MNHNY, CDR2 SVGAGI (reference sequence). Trimming removed 6 bases from V and 0 bases from J, with 11 bases in between. CDR3 length: 15 residues. The DNA of the CDR3 is TGTGCCAGCAGCCCCGGGGCAGCAACTAATGAAAAACTGTTTTTT. Amino acid sequence: CASSPGAATNEKLFF.

This sequence joins TRBV2 and TRBJ2-2; D perhaps matches TRBD1 (6 bases). The CDR3 is 15 amino acids. Germline values: CDR1 SNHLY, CDR2 FYNNEI. Trimming took off 3 bases at V and 2 bases at J, with 10 bases between the two ends. The DNA of the CDR3 is TGTGCCAGCAGTGAGACGACAGGCAACACCGGGGAGCTGTTTTTT. Its translation: CASSETTGNTGELFF.

The CDR3 loop is CASSPRSTGELFF. The CDR3 region has the DNA TGTGCCAGCAGTCCCAGGAGTACCGGGGAGCTGTTTTTT. The V call is TRBV6-6, the J call TRBJ2-2; D unresolved. The CDR3 contains 13 residues. The germline V gene has CDR1 MNHNY and CDR2 SVGAGI (reference sequence). V lost 5 bases and J lost 5, with 9 bases in between.

This chain joins TRBV13 and TRBJ2-7, with 13 bases aligning to TRBD2. Germline V CDR1 and CDR2: PRHDT, FYEKMQ (reference sequence). The junction had 10 bases not matched to a gene; V was cut back by 2 bases and J by 3 bases. This CDR3 region has 18 residues. This CDR3 is CASSLRTGLAGQHYEQYF. The CDR3 DNA reads as TGTGCCAGCAGCTTACGGACGGGACTAGCGGGACAACACTACGAGCAGTACTTC. The variable domain in full, completed from reference TRBV13 and TRBJ2-7, reads AAGVIQSPRHLIKEKRETATLKCYPIPRHDTVYWYQQGPGQDPQFLISFYEKMQSDKGSIPDRFSAQQFSDYHSELNMSSLELGDSALYFCASSLRTGLAGQHYEQYFGPGTRLTVT.

V gene TRBV3-1 (or the pseudogene TRBV3-2) combines with J gene TRBJ2-7, with 7 bases fitting TRBD1. Trimming took 2 bases from V and 6 from J; bases not matched to a gene: 13. Germline CDR1 reads LGHDT; CDR2 reads YNNKEL (reference sequence). This CDR3 spans 16 amino acids. CDR3 amino acids: CASSQTPGQPTGEQYF. The CDR3 DNA reads TGTGCCAGCAGCCAAACACCGGGACAGCCTACCGGCGAGCAGTACTTC.

The chain is built from TRBV24-1 and TRBJ2-5; D perhaps matches TRBD2 (6 bases). Germline lookup yields CDR1 KGHDR and CDR2 SFDVKD. The CDR3 is made up of 12 amino acids. V shed 5 bases and J shed 5 bases, with 8 bases lying between them. CDR3 loop: CATSGGRETQYF. CDR3 nucleotide sequence: TGTGCCACCAGTGGGGGGAGGGAGACCCAGTACTTC.

The V and J genes are TRBV7-2 and TRBJ1-2; D possibly corresponds to TRBD1 (6 bases). Between the trimmed V and J ends, which lost 4 bases and 3 bases, there was a span of 12 bases. The CDR3 extends over 14 amino acids. Germline values: CDR1 SGHTA, CDR2 FQGNSA. CDR3 bases: TGTGCCAGCAGCTCCAGGGGTTCCTACTATGGCTACACCTTC. As protein: CASSSRGSYYGYTF.

This clone was seen only once. The J gene is TRBJ2-5, the V gene TRBV4-2, with TRBD2 as a possible D gene (6 bases). This CDR3 contains 16 residues. The ends were cut back, 0 bases at V and 1 base at J, with 12 bases in the middle. Germline values: CDR1 LGHNA, CDR2 YNFKEQ. Here the CDR3 reads CASSQDRAGGQETQYF. DNA for the CDR3: TGTGCCAGCAGCCAAGATCGCGCCGGGGGCCAAGAGACCCAGTACTTC.

On this clone: The junction does not match germline at one end; this may be a read error. J is TRBJ2-4 and V is TRBV7-9; possibly TRBD2 for D (6 bases). The CDR3 has 12 residues. Germline V gives CDR1 SEHNR, CDR2 FQNEAQ (reference sequence). The CDR3 bases are TGTGCTAGCAGCCCCGGAGGGTACATTCAGTACTTC. Translating it yields CASSPGGYIQYF.

V usage is TRBV12-2 and J usage is TRBJ1-5; the table's D call, TRBD1, has no DNA check behind it. TRBV12-2 is described as a pseudogene. The CDR3 sequence is 15 residues long. CDR3 in amino acids: CASRYGQGKVQPQHF. The DNA for the CDR3 is TGTGCAAGTCGCTACGGACAGGGAAAGGTTCAGCCCCAGCATTTT.

The CDR3 loop is CATRDLNEQFF. The DNA for the CDR3 is TGCGCCACCCGGGACCTCAATGAGCAGTTCTTC. This chain links TRBV10-2 with TRBJ2-1; D could derive from TRBD1 or TRBD2 (5 bases each). Germline CDR1 is WSHSY and CDR2 is SAAADI. There are 11 residues in the CDR3. Between the trimmed V and J ends, which lost 10 bases and 6 bases, there was a span of 10 bases.

The chain recombines TRBV30 with TRBJ1-4, with D unresolved. The germline V gene has CDR1 GTSNPN and CDR2 SVGIG (reference sequence). This CDR3 contains 14 residues. Between the trimmed V and J ends, which lost 0 bases and 8 bases, there was a span of 13 bases. CDR3 bases: TGTGCCTGGAGTGTGGGTGGTTTTAGAGAAAAACTGTTTTTT. Protein: CAWSVGGFREKLFF.

Note on this clone: Given a much more abundant clone one base away, this may be a read error. The chain links TRBV6-5 to TRBJ1-4, with TRBD1 as a possible D gene (6 bases). V gave up 6 bases and J gave up 5 bases, with 13 bases separating them. From germline, CDR1 is MNHEY and CDR2 SVGAGI. The CDR3 loop spans 14 amino acids. CDR3 in amino acids: CASSSGERNEKLFF. The CDR3 DNA reads as TGTGCCAGCAGCTCAGGGGAAAGGAATGAAAAACTGTTTTTT.

J is TRBJ2-3 and V is TRBV24-1; the match to TRBD2 covers 9 bases. Germline V gene data show CDR1 as KGHDR and CDR2 as SFDVKD. The J segment lost 3 bases and the V segment lost 3 bases, leaving 3 bases of the junction unmatched. The CDR3 has 15 amino acids. As DNA, the CDR3 is TGTGCCACCAGTGATGCGGGGGGGCCGACAGATACGCAGTATTTT. Protein: CATSDAGGPTDTQYF.

Comments on this clone: The sample contains more than one DNA sequence encoding this CDR3. The gene calls are TRBV9 and TRBJ1-2; possibly TRBD1 for D (5 bases). CDR1 is SGDLS and CDR2 is YYNGEE in the germline V gene. V was clipped by 0 bases and J by 5 bases, with 8 bases between them. CDR3 length equals 13 residues. The CDR3 region has the DNA TGTGCCAGCAGCGTAGGGGGACTATATGGCTACACCTTC. It yields the protein CASSVGGLYGYTF.

This chain uses TRBV5-6 with TRBJ2-7; 8 nucleotides agree with TRBD2. Germline-derived CDR1 and CDR2 are SGHDT and YYEEEE. The ends lost 3 bases at V and 3 bases at J; junction bases unmatched: 11. This CDR3 contains 16 residues. For the CDR3, the DNA is TGTGCCAGCAGCTCAGCCGGGACTAGTAATATCTACGAGCAGTACTTC. Residues: CASSSAGTSNIYEQYF.

The chain couples TRBV7-9 to TRBJ2-5; unclear D gene. Germline V gene data show CDR1 as SEHNR and CDR2 as FQNEAQ (reference sequence). The CDR3 loop spans 15 amino acids. Trimming pared 1 base from V and 3 bases from J, leaving 12 bases between. CDR3 nucleotide sequence: TGTGCCAGCAGCTTAGGAAACATAAACAAAGAGACCCAGTACTTC. This translates into CASSLGNINKETQYF.